The 25 T cell receptor beta chains presented below share a single source sample, sequenced in a study of metastatic and nonmetastatic thyroid tumors. TCRdb re-clonotyped the PCR reads via MiXCR. The data show roughly 70,000 clones, more than 15% seen once. There were no patients who had received any treatment before thyroid surgery. Sequencing input: blood. These receptors originate from a female donor with papillary thyroid cancer or a benign thyroid nodule (not recorded which). Some clones in this sample may be carry-over from other donors' samples.

This clone was recorded at least ten times. The J gene is TRBJ2-3, the V gene TRBV18, with unresolved D. The CDR3 runs to 12 residues. Germline V gene data show CDR1 as KGHSH and CDR2 as LQKENI. V lost 3 bases, J lost 5 bases, and 6 bases lay in between. The chain's CDR3 is CASSPQQDTQYF. CDR3 sequence (DNA): TGTGCCAGCTCACCCCAACAAGATACGCAGTATTTT. Drawing the rest from reference TRBV18 and TRBJ2-3, the complete variable domain is NAGVMQNPRHLVRRRGQEARLRCSPMKGHSHVYWYRQLPEEGLKFMVYLQKENIIDESGMPKERFSAEFPKEGPSILRIQQVVRGDSAAYFCASSPQQDTQYFGPGTRLTVL.

This clone is a singleton in its sample. CDR3 sequence reads: CSARDSKRDRGETQYF. The CDR3 DNA reads TGCAGTGCTAGAGATAGTAAACGGGACAGGGGCGAGACCCAGTACTTC. The V call is TRBV20-1, the J call TRBJ2-5, with 10 bases matching TRBD1. This CDR3 comprises 16 residues. The germline V gene has CDR1 DFQATT and CDR2 SNEGSKA (reference sequence). Unmatched junction bases numbered 9, after V lost 0 bases and J lost 5 bases.

This clone was detected many times. V usage is TRBV10-2 and J usage is TRBJ2-7; D is unclear. CDR3 length: 11 amino acids. Germline-derived CDR1 and CDR2 are WSHSY and SAAADI. The germline V and J ends were trimmed by 8 bases and 5 bases, with 10 bases remaining between them. CDR3 sequence reads: CASLTSHEQYF. DNA for the CDR3: TGCGCCAGCTTGACGAGCCACGAGCAGTACTTC.

This clone was recorded at least ten times. The V and J genes are TRBV7-9 and TRBJ2-7; no clear D. The CDR3 is 12 residues long. V gave up 6 bases and J gave up 6 bases, with 12 bases separating them. In germline, CDR1 is SEHNR, CDR2 FQNEAQ (reference sequence). The CDR3 loop is CASSTTAFEQYF. The CDR3 DNA reads as TGTGCCAGCAGTACAACAGCATTCGAGCAGTACTTC.

The chain combines TRBV19 with TRBJ2-7; 9 bases are shared with TRBD1. V lost 3 bases, J lost 1 base, and 1 base stayed unmatched. This CDR3 contains 14 residues. Germline V gene data show CDR1 as LNHDA and CDR2 as SQIVND (reference sequence). The CDR3 loop reads CASSIGTGSYEQYF. The CDR3, as DNA: TGTGCCAGTAGTATTGGGACAGGGTCCTACGAGCAGTACTTC. The full variable domain, with the rest looked up from reference TRBV19 and TRBJ2-7, is DGGITQSPKYLFRKEGQNVTLSCEQNLNHDAMYWYRQDPGQGLRLIYYSQIVNDFQKGDIAEGYSVSREKKESFPLTVTSAQKNPTAFYLCASSIGTGSYEQYFGPGTRLTVT.

As concerns this clone: This may be a read error: a much more frequent sequence differs by one nucleotide. This chain joins TRBV19 and TRBJ2-1; D is possibly TRBD2 (6 bases). Trimming took off 5 bases at V and 5 bases at J, with 16 bases between the two ends. CDR1 is LNHDA and CDR2 is SQIVND in the germline V gene (reference sequence). CDR3 length equals 15 residues. CDR3 residues: CASSSPGTGDNEQFF. The CDR3 DNA sequence: TGTGCCAGTAGTTCTCCCGGGACTGGAGACAATGAGCAGTTCTTC.

This chain connects TRBV5-4 to TRBJ2-1; D unclear. Trimming took off 4 bases at V and 5 bases at J, with 4 bases between the two ends. CDR1 and CDR2 (germline): SGHNT, YYREEE (reference sequence). The CDR3 has 11 residues. DNA for the CDR3: TGTGCCAGCAGCCTAAACAATGAGCAGTTCTTC. Translation: CASSLNNEQFF.

This clone was seen ten or more times. The chain couples TRBV6-6 to TRBJ2-3; D remains unclear. Trimming took off 0 bases at V and 2 bases at J, with 6 bases between the two ends. This CDR3 has 14 amino acids. CDR1 is MNHNY, CDR2 SVGAGI, per germline (reference sequence). The CDR3: CASSYSLPTDTQYF. CDR3 nucleotides: TGTGCCAGCAGTTACTCTCTCCCCACAGATACGCAGTATTTT.

This clone came up many times. Here the CDR3 reads CATSRGGTGGREPQHF. CDR3 DNA: TGTGCCACCAGCAGAGGGGGGACAGGGGGCCGTGAGCCCCAGCATTTT. The chain links TRBV15 to TRBJ1-5; TRBD1 aligns across 12 bases. V shed 1 base, J shed 8 bases, and the junction held 6 bases outside the gene matches. Germline values: CDR1 LNHNV, CDR2 YYDKDF (reference sequence). The CDR3 is 16 amino acids.

The chain uses TRBV27 and TRBJ1-6; 10 bases match TRBD1. The CDR3 extends over 18 amino acids. CDR1 MNHEY and CDR2 SMNVEV come from the germline V gene (reference sequence). Trimming cost V 5 bases and J 7 bases; bases outside gene matches: 14. The chain's CDR3 is CASSPGQGGLLWNSPLHF. CDR3 DNA: TGTGCCAGCAGTCCCGGACAGGGGGGGCTCCTATGGAATTCACCCCTCCACTTT.

The chain links TRBV12-3 or TRBV12-4 to TRBJ1-2, with 9 bases matching TRBD1. This CDR3 comprises 12 residues. The J segment lost 7 bases and the V segment lost 8 bases, leaving 5 bases of the junction unmatched. This CDR3 is CASGGQGFGYTF. The CDR3 nucleotides are TGTGCCAGCGGGGGACAGGGTTTTGGCTACACCTTC.

This clone has just a few counts. The gene calls are TRBV6-2 or TRBV6-3 and TRBJ1-1, with D hard to call. Germline V lookup: CDR1 MNHEY, CDR2 SVGEGT. V was pared by 8 bases and J by 1 base, with 11 bases between. The CDR3 covers 13 residues. CDR3 DNA sequence: TGTGCCAGCGGGTTCAGTCCGAACACTGAAGCTTTCTTT. Its protein product is CASGFSPNTEAFF.

On this clone: A much larger clone sits a single nucleotide away, making a read error possible. The identical CDR3 is also encoded by other nucleotide sequences in the sample. The V gene is TRBV7-3, the J gene TRBJ2-3, with 8 positions matching TRBD1. The CDR3 sequence is 17 residues long. Germline values: CDR1 SGHTA, CDR2 FQGTGA. CDR3 DNA sequence: TGTGCCAGCAGCTTAGGGGACAGCCCAGGGGGCACAGATACTCAGTATTTT. Translating gives CASSLGDSPGGTDTQYF.

In its sample, this clone was seen many times. This rearrangement joins TRBV12-3 or TRBV12-4 to TRBJ2-4; 10 bases are a match to TRBD2. The J segment lost 2 bases and the V segment lost 1 base, leaving 5 bases of the junction unmatched. The CDR3 is 17 residues long. Here the CDR3 DNA reads TGTGCCAGCAGTTTAGGTGGACTAGCGGCCTCCAAAAACATTCAGTACTTC. This encodes CASSLGGLAASKNIQYF.

This clone was counted at least ten times. A much larger clone lies one base from this, so it may be a read error. The chain combines TRBV19 with TRBJ1-2; 7 nucleotides line up with TRBD1. The CDR3 is 14 residues long. J lost 4 bases, V lost 8 bases, and 10 bases had no gene match. The V gene's germline CDR1 is LNHDA and CDR2 SQIVND (reference sequence). CDR3 region: CASGAPGTVYGYTF. CDR3 DNA: TGTGCCAGTGGTGCCCCCGGGACAGTCTATGGCTACACCTTC. Combining the CDR3 with reference TRBV19 and TRBJ1-2 gives the whole variable domain DGGITQSPKYLFRKEGQNVTLSCEQNLNHDAMYWYRQDPGQGLRLIYYSQIVNDFQKGDIAEGYSVSREKKESFPLTVTSAQKNPTAFYLCASGAPGTVYGYTFGSGTRLTVV.

The chain has TRBV7-2 and TRBJ1-2; D is unresolved. V lost 1 base to trimming and J lost 4 bases, with 10 bases between them. CDR1 and CDR2 from the germline V gene are SGHTA and FQGNSA. The CDR3 loop spans 14 amino acids. The CDR3 region has the DNA TGTGCCAGCAGCTTAGATACGGACTGCTATGGCTACACCTTC. Protein sequence: CASSLDTDCYGYTF.

V is TRBV18 and J is TRBJ2-2; D is uncertain. The germline CDR1 and CDR2 sequences are KGHSH and LQKENI. The CDR3 has 15 amino acids. V lost 3 bases and J lost 4, with 12 bases in between. The DNA of the CDR3 is TGTGCCAGCTCACCGGGCTTATCGGGCACCGGGGAGCTGTTTTTT. Translation: CASSPGLSGTGELFF.

This clone was recorded only once. The CDR3 region is CAWSPRGGEYNEQFF. CDR3 in DNA: TGTGCCTGGAGCCCGAGGGGCGGGGAATACAATGAGCAGTTCTTC. The chain employs TRBV30 and TRBJ2-1; D might be TRBD2 (6 bases). CDR3 length: 15 amino acids. V lost 3 bases, J lost 4 bases, and 16 bases lay in between. Germline CDR1 reads GTSNPN; CDR2 reads SVGIG (reference sequence).

At least ten counts were recorded for this clone. V and J are TRBV9 and TRBJ1-4; weak D call: TRBD1 (5 bases). Deletions cut 4 bases from V and 7 bases from J, with 17 bases between. CDR1 and CDR2 from the germline V gene are SGDLS and YYNGEE. CDR3 size: 15 residues. The CDR3 spells CASSPSSGWGEKLFF. DNA of the CDR3: TGTGCCAGCAGCCCCAGTTCAGGGTGGGGTGAAAAACTGTTTTTT.

This clone occurred many times. The chain joins TRBV28 to TRBJ1-2, with 9 bases fitting TRBD1. Germline V CDR1 and CDR2: MDHEN, SYDVKM. Losses at the gene ends were 4 bases for V and 4 bases for J; bases not matched to a gene: 1. The CDR3 is 13 residues long. CDR3 protein: CASSSDRGYGYTF. The DNA for the CDR3 is TGTGCCAGCAGTTCGGACAGGGGCTATGGCTACACCTTC.

This clone was observed at least ten times. J is TRBJ1-6 and V is TRBV20-1; D remains ambiguous. The CDR3 runs 14 residues. In germline, CDR1 is DFQATT, CDR2 SNEGSKA (reference sequence). Trimming took off 7 bases at V and 6 bases at J, with 16 bases between the two ends. CDR3 nucleotide sequence: TGCAGTGTCCGGACGGTGGGCGGTAATTCACCCCTCCACTTT. Amino acids: CSVRTVGGNSPLHF.

V usage is TRBV20-1 and J usage is TRBJ1-6; 7 bases fit TRBD1. V lost 5 bases, J lost 4 bases, and 14 bases stayed unmatched. The CDR3 covers 17 residues. Germline loops: CDR1 DFQATT, CDR2 SNEGSKA (reference sequence). CDR3 nucleotides: TGCAGTGCTGTCCGAGGACAGGCCGAGGGATATAATTCACCCCTCCACTTT. This gives the protein CSAVRGQAEGYNSPLHF.

This clone was found many times. The chain couples TRBV20-1 to TRBJ2-7; no reliable D call. There are 14 residues in the CDR3. Between the trimmed V and J ends, which lost 0 bases and 1 base, there was a span of 10 bases. Germline V gives CDR1 DFQATT, CDR2 SNEGSKA (reference sequence). The CDR3 here is CSARDSALSYEQYF. As DNA, the CDR3 is TGCAGTGCTAGAGATTCTGCTCTATCCTACGAGCAGTACTTC.

V gene TRBV5-1 combines with J gene TRBJ1-5; no reliable D call. CDR3 size: 13 residues. Germline CDR1 is SGHRS and CDR2 is YFSETQ. Between the trimmed V and J ends, which lost 0 bases and 5 bases, there was a span of 6 bases. CDR3 amino acids: CASSLVPDQPQHF. The CDR3 region has the DNA TGCGCCAGCAGCTTGGTCCCCGATCAGCCCCAGCATTTT.

In its sample, this clone was seen a few times. This could be a read error, since a much larger clone is one nucleotide away. The rearrangement joins TRBV28 to TRBJ2-3; D remains unclear. The V gene's germline CDR1 is MDHEN and CDR2 SYDVKM. V was pared by 3 bases and J by 9 bases, with 4 bases between. The CDR3 is 10 residues long. CDR3 nucleotide sequence: TGTGCCAGCAGTTTTTACACGCAGTATTTT. It is translated as CASSFYTQYF. Full variable domain (remainder filled in from reference TRBV28 and TRBJ2-3): DVKVTQSSRYLVKRTGEKVFLECVQDMDHENMFWYRQDPGLGLRLIYFSYDVKMKEKGDIPEGYSVSREKKERFSLILESASTNQTSMYLCASSFYTQYFGPGTRLTVL.